One and the same sample provided the 22 T cell receptor beta chains below, sequenced in a study of T cell changes during pregnancy in multiple sclerosis (dated by TCRdb to between 2018 and 2020). Library method: the immunoSEQ multiplex PCR assay. The source is immuneACCESS, and TCRdb retained only in-frame sequences with V and J called. Part of the clones is not carried over; for the studies checked, unresolved V genes explain less than half of this, and the remainder is unexplained. The sample table contains under 75,000 clones; only one count was recorded for under 95% of them. The biggest ten clones account for 0.4% to 0.5% of the sample. Here the sequenced sample was CD4+ T cells from peripheral blood mononuclear cells, taken after pregnancy. The source is a female donor in good health, enrolled as a control in a pregnancy study.

This sequence joins TRBV18 and TRBJ2-4, with 12 bases aligning to TRBD1. Trimming cost V 6 bases and J 9 bases; bases outside gene matches: 9. This CDR3 is built from 15 residues. CDR1 and CDR2 (germline): KGHSH, LQKENI. CDR3 loop: CASSLPGQGAIIQYF. The CDR3, as DNA: TGTGCCAGCTCGTTACCGGGACAGGGGGCAATCATTCAGTACTTC.

The J gene is TRBJ2-2, the V gene TRBV2; 8 nucleotides line up with TRBD2. CDR3 length: 16 amino acids. J gave up 5 bases and V 6 bases, and 11 bases lay outside the gene matches. The V gene's germline CDR1 is SNHLY and CDR2 FYNNEI. The CDR3 loop reads CASSLTRTGGTGELFF. Here the CDR3 DNA reads TGTGCCAGCAGCTTAACACGGACGGGGGGGACCGGGGAGCTGTTTTTT.

This clone was detected a few times. The rearrangement links TRBV10-3 to TRBJ2-7; TRBD2 matches 7 bases. Looked up from germline, CDR1 is ENHRY and CDR2 is SYGVKD. Unmatched junction bases numbered 18, after V lost 11 bases and J lost 2 bases. The CDR3 consists of 16 residues. The CDR3 nucleotides are TGTGCCGCCAAGACTAGCCAACTAAACAAAACCTACGAGCAGTACTTC. Translated, it gives CAAKTSQLNKTYEQYF.

The V call is TRBV6-5, the J call TRBJ1-2; weak D call: TRBD1 (6 bases). The V gene's germline CDR1 is MNHEY and CDR2 SVGAGI. V lost 2 bases and J 10 bases, leaving 20 bases between the germline ends. This CDR3 spans 15 amino acids. The DNA of the CDR3 is TGTGCCAGCAGTTACCAGACAGGTCCTATGGTTGACTACACCTTC. Translation: CASSYQTGPMVDYTF.

The chain recombines TRBV27 with TRBJ1-2; no clear D gene. V was clipped by 9 bases and J by 0 bases, with 20 bases between them. There are 16 residues in the CDR3. CDR1 and CDR2 from the germline V gene are MNHEY and SMNVEV (reference sequence). CDR3 sequence (DNA): TGTGCCAGACCCCCTAGGCAGACCAGAGCTAACTATGGCTACACCTTC. It specifies CARPPRQTRANYGYTF.

This chain uses TRBV30 with TRBJ2-7; 8 bases are shared with TRBD2. Germline-derived CDR1 and CDR2 are GTSNPN and SVGIG (reference sequence). The J segment lost 6 bases and the V segment lost 0 bases, leaving 13 bases of the junction unmatched. The CDR3 runs 16 residues. The CDR3 loop reads CAWSVRLIGGASEQYF. CDR3 DNA: TGTGCCTGGAGTGTACGACTAATCGGGGGGGCCTCCGAGCAGTACTTC.

The chain is built from TRBV9 and TRBJ2-7; TRBD1 matches at 8 bases. After removal of 0 bases from V and 0 bases from J, the junction contained 2 bases not matched to a gene. The length of the CDR3 is 15 residues. Germline-derived CDR1 and CDR2 are SGDLS and YYNGEE. The CDR3: CASSVGDRSSYEQYF. CDR3 DNA: TGTGCCAGCAGCGTAGGGGACAGGAGCTCCTACGAGCAGTACTTC.

The V call is TRBV5-4, the J call TRBJ2-1, with TRBD2 matching 14 bases. CDR1 and CDR2 from the germline V gene are SGHNT and YYREEE (reference sequence). V lost 5 bases and J lost 6; bases outside the gene matches: 7. The CDR3 is 16 amino acids. This CDR3 reads CASSWGTSGGANEQFF. The DNA of the CDR3 is TGTGCCAGCAGTTGGGGGACTAGCGGGGGTGCCAATGAGCAGTTCTTC.

Turning to this clone: This sample also contains other DNA sequences that code for the same CDR3. V usage is TRBV5-1 and J usage is TRBJ2-7; D gene unclear. Trimming took 2 bases from V and 5 from J, leaving 14 bases between them. Germline V CDR1 and CDR2: SGHRS, YFSETQ. The CDR3 totals 14 residues. CDR3 in amino acids: CASSLPERVDEQYF. CDR3 sequence (DNA): TGCGCCAGCAGCTTACCCGAACGGGTAGACGAGCAGTACTTC.

The chain recombines TRBV4-1 with TRBJ2-2; 8 bases fit TRBD1. Germline V gives CDR1 MGHRA, CDR2 YSYEKL. V dropped 3 bases and J dropped 5; count of bases not matched to a gene: 8. This CDR3 region has 16 residues. CDR3 sequence (DNA): TGCGCCAGCAGCCACCCCAGGGGGCGACGGACCGGGGAGCTGTTTTTT. Translating it yields CASSHPRGRRTGELFF.

This chain connects TRBV2 to TRBJ2-2; TRBD1 agrees at 7 bases. CDR1 and CDR2 (germline): SNHLY, FYNNEI. The CDR3 length is 16 residues. V lost 4 bases and J lost 2; bases outside the gene matches: 7. The CDR3 sequence is CASSVLGTDNTGELFF. In DNA form, the CDR3 reads TGTGCCAGCAGTGTGTTAGGGACAGATAACACCGGGGAGCTGTTTTTT.

The rearrangement uses TRBV2 and TRBJ1-5; D not resolved. The V gene lost 6 bases and the J gene lost 0 bases, with 12 bases spanning the gap. This CDR3 spans 15 amino acids. The germline V gene encodes CDR1 SNHLY and CDR2 FYNNEI. This CDR3 is CASRQRAGSNQPQHF. DNA for the CDR3: TGTGCCAGCAGACAGCGGGCGGGTAGCAATCAGCCCCAGCATTTT. The variable domain in full, completed from reference TRBV2 and TRBJ1-5, reads EPEVTQTPSHQVTQMGQEVILRCVPISNHLYFYWYRQILGQKVEFLVSFYNNEISEKSEIFDDQFSVERPDGSNFTLKIRSTKLEDSAMYFCASRQRAGSNQPQHFGDGTRLSIL.

The rearrangement joins TRBV2 to TRBJ1-1; D perhaps matches TRBD1 (5 bases). This CDR3 is built from 14 residues. V lost 5 bases and J lost 1, with 11 bases in between. Per the germline V gene, CDR1 is SNHLY and CDR2 is FYNNEI. CDR3 nucleotide sequence: TGTGCCAGCAGTTCTTTTACAGGGAACACTGAAGCTTTCTTT. Translation gives CASSSFTGNTEAFF.

This rearrangement joins TRBV5-1 to TRBJ1-1, with 8 positions matching TRBD1. V was clipped by 5 bases and J by 6 bases; unmatched bases: 9. Germline lookup yields CDR1 SGHRS and CDR2 YFSETQ. The CDR3 runs to 14 residues. The CDR3 is CASRRPGGGPEAFF. The DNA for the CDR3 is TGCGCCAGCAGACGTCCAGGGGGCGGGCCTGAAGCTTTCTTT.

This chain connects TRBV4-1 to TRBJ1-1; 7 bases are shared with TRBD1. This CDR3 contains 16 residues. Looked up from germline, CDR1 is MGHRA and CDR2 is YSYEKL. V trimming: 4 bases; J trimming: 3 bases; junction bases outside the gene matches: 11. The CDR3 DNA reads TGCGCCAGCAGCCGCCTACTTCAGGGGGAAGACACTGAAGCTTTCTTT. Amino acids: CASSRLLQGEDTEAFF.

The chain joins TRBV6-1 to TRBJ1-1; D is ambiguous. Germline V gene sequence: CDR1 MNHNS, CDR2 SASEGT. CDR3 length: 14 residues. The germline V and J ends were trimmed by 5 bases and 6 bases, with 16 bases remaining between them. This CDR3 reads CASSPLISVPEAFF. The CDR3 DNA is TGTGCCAGCAGTCCCCTCATATCAGTACCTGAAGCTTTCTTT.

This clone appeared once. This rearrangement joins TRBV14 to TRBJ1-1, with 8 bases lining up with TRBD1. This CDR3 spans 12 amino acids. CDR1 is SGHDN and CDR2 is FVKESK in the germline V gene. V gave up 4 bases and J gave up 11 bases; unmatched junction bases: 6. As DNA, the CDR3 is TGTGCCAGCAGCCGACAGACAGGGGAGGCTTTCTTT. Its translation is CASSRQTGEAFF.

V usage is TRBV30 and J usage is TRBJ2-3, with 7 bases that match TRBD2. This CDR3 contains 17 residues. The junction had 13 bases not matched to a gene; V was cut back by 3 bases and J by 1 base. The germline CDR1 and CDR2 sequences are GTSNPN and SVGIG (reference sequence). CDR3 in DNA: TGTGCCTGGAGCTCCGGGGCAGCGGGACTTCGCACAGATACGCAGTATTTT. Translating gives CAWSSGAAGLRTDTQYF.

This chain joins TRBV11-1 and TRBJ2-1; 7 bases align to TRBD2. J gave up 7 bases and V 5 bases, and 11 bases lay outside the gene matches. The CDR3 spans 15 residues. Germline V CDR1 and CDR2: SGHAT, FQDESV (reference sequence). This CDR3 reads CASSPTPGGLNEQFF. CDR3 sequence (DNA): TGTGCCAGCAGCCCTACCCCGGGGGGATTAAATGAGCAGTTCTTC.

The chain joins TRBV5-5 to TRBJ2-7, with 9 bases fitting TRBD1. Trimming cost V 0 bases and J 1 base; bases outside gene matches: 11. From germline, CDR1 is SGHKS and CDR2 YYEKEE (reference sequence). This CDR3 has 18 amino acids. The CDR3 region has the DNA TGTGCCAGCAGCTTGGTTCTATCCGGGACAGGGCCTTCCTACGAGCAGTACTTC. Protein sequence: CASSLVLSGTGPSYEQYF. Looking up the rest from reference TRBV5-5 and TRBJ2-7 gives the full variable domain: DAGVTQSPTHLIKTRGQQVTLRCSPISGHKSVSWYQQVLGQGPQFIFQYYEKEERGRGNFPDRFSARQFPNYSSELNVNALLLGDSALYLCASSLVLSGTGPSYEQYFGPGTRLTVT.

This sequence joins TRBV5-1 and TRBJ2-1; 7 bases match TRBD2. V lost 5 bases, J lost 1 base, and 6 bases stayed unmatched. The CDR3 contains 15 residues. Germline loops: CDR1 SGHRS, CDR2 YFSETQ. The CDR3: CASRPAGTSYNEQFF. In nucleotides, the CDR3 is TGCGCCAGCAGGCCAGCGGGGACGTCCTACAATGAGCAGTTCTTC.

The chain couples TRBV4-1 to TRBJ2-5, with 7 nucleotides matching TRBD1. In germline, CDR1 is MGHRA, CDR2 YSYEKL. Germline trimming cut 2 bases from V and 2 bases from J; bases unmatched to any gene: 8. This CDR3 has 16 amino acids. CDR3 sequence reads: CASSQPGQKMQETQYF. The CDR3 DNA sequence: TGCGCCAGCAGCCAACCGGGACAGAAAATGCAAGAGACCCAGTACTTC.